The clone carrying this T cell receptor (beta chain) was observed many times. Its antigen is not identified. The junction departs from the called germline gene at one end, perhaps through a read error. This sample was included in a study of T cells in Graves' hyperthyroidism and ophthalmopathy. The study left out patients who had uncontrolled infection, other autoimmune disease, pregnancy or lactation. Diagnoses used clinical symptoms, serum thyroxine and TRAb, thyroid ultrasound and orbital computed tomography. Germline lookup yields CDR1 SGHKS and CDR2 YYEKEE (reference sequence). The CDR3 is made up of 16 amino acids. Findings and limits, study-wide: From stable hyperthyroidism, ophthalmopathy was set apart by a 13 V-J model.

TCR beta CDR3 sequences were amplified from RNA transcripts. First-round RT-PCR targeting the TCR CDR3 was performed with the HTBI primer set. TCRdb re-called the multiplex PCR reads with MiXCR, one entry per CDR3 protein. The sample shows roughly 700,000 distinct CDR3 sequences, 17% of them seen only once. This TCR came from a man in his fifties with Graves' hyperthyroidism. Sequenced input: blood. V gene TRBV5-5 combines with J gene TRBJ2-5; 7 bases map to TRBD2. CDR3 region: CASTLEEGGPSETQYF. CDR3 nucleotides: TGTGCCAGCACCTTGGAAGAGGGAGGGCCTTCAGAGACCCAGTACTTC.